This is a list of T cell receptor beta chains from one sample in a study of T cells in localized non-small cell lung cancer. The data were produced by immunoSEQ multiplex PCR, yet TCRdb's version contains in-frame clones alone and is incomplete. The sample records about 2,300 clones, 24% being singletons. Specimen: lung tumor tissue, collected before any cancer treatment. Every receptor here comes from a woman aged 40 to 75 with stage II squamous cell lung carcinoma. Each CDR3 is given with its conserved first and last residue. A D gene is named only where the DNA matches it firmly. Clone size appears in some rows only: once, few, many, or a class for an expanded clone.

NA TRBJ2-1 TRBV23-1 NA TGCGCCAGCAGCCCCTCCCCCCCCACCTACAATGAGCAGTTCTTC CASSPSPPTYNEQFF
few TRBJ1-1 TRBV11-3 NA TGTGCCAGCAGCTTAGAGGGACGGAGAACCACTGAAGCTTTCTTT CASSLEGRRTTEAFF
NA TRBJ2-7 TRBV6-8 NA TGTGCCAGCAGTTACGCCGGGACTGTAGCCTACGAGCAGTACTTC CASSYAGTVAYEQYF
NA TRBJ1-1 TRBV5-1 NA TGCGCCAGCAGCTTGGACACCGGGACACGAGAAGCTTTCTTT CASSLDTGTREAFF
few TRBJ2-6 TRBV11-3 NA TGTGCCAGCAGCTTAGGGGGGATCACTGGGGCCAACGTCCTGACTTTC CASSLGGITGANVLTF
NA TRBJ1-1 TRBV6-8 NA TGTGCCAGCAGTTACCTCGGGGCCACTGAAGCTTTCTTT CASSYLGATEAFF
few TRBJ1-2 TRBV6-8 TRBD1 TGTGCCAGCAGTTACACATATTGGACAGGGGGCGAAAAATATGGCTACACCTTC CASSYTYWTGGEKYGYTF
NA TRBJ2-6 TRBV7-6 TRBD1 TGTGCCAGCAGCTTTGCAGGGGGCCTCTCTGGGGCCAACGTCCTGACTTTC CASSFAGGLSGANVLTF
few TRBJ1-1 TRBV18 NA TGTGCCAGCTCACCAAGCGGCATGAACACTGAAGCTTTCTTT CASSPSGMNTEAFF
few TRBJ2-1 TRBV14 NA TGTGCCAGCAGCCAACCTGGCCAGGGGCTCTACAATGAGCAGTTCTTC CASSQPGQGLYNEQFF
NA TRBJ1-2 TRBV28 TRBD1 TGTGCCAGCACCCATAGCTCGGGACAGGGCTATGGCTACACCTTC CASTHSSGQGYGYTF
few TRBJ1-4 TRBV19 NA TGTGCCAGTAGAAGTAATGAAAAACTGTTTTTT CASRSNEKLFF
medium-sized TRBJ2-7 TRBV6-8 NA TGTGCCAGCAGTTACCGTCCACTGGTGATCTACGAGCAGTACTTC CASSYRPLVIYEQYF
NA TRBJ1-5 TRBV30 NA TGTGCCTGGAGTGTAGGAGGCAATCAGCCCCAGCATTTT CAWSVGGNQPQHF
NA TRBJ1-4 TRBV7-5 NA TGTGCCAGCAGCTTGGAAGGGTCGGCGGAAAAACTGTTTTTT CASSLEGSAEKLFF
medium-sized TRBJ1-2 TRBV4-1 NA TGCGCCAGCAGCCAAGACCAGGCGGCCGGCTATGGCTACACCTTC CASSQDQAAGYGYTF
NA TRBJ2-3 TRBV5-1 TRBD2 TGCGCCAGCAGCCAAGGACTAGCGGGGGGGCTAGGGGCAGATACGCAGTATTTT CASSQGLAGGLGADTQYF
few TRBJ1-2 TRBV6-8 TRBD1 TGTGCCAGCAGGCCCGGACAGGCCCCCTGGGCTAGGACCTTC CASRPGQAPWARTF
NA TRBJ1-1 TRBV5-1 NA TGCGCCAGCAGCTTGGAAGGCAGGACTAACACTGAAGCTTTCTTT CASSLEGRTNTEAFF
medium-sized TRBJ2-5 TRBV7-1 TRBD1 TGTGCCAGCAGCCCAGGGACAGGACCTTCGGAGACCCAGTACTTC CASSPGTGPSETQYF
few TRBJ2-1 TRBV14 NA TGTGCCAGCAGCCGCGCGCTAGCATTCAATGAGCAGTTCTTC CASSRALAFNEQFF
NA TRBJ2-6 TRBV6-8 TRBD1 TGTGCCAGCAGTTTACAGGGGGCACTATCGGCTGGGGCCAACGTCCTGACTTTC CASSLQGALSAGANVLTF
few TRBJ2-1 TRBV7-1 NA TGTGCCAGCAGCTTAATCGCTAGGAGCTCCTACAATGAGCAGTTCTTC CASSLIARSSYNEQFF
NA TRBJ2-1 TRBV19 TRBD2 TGTGCCAGTAGTAGAGTAGCGGGGGGGATTACGTCCAATGAGCAGTTCTTC CASSRVAGGITSNEQFF
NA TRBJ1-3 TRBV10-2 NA TGCGCCAGCAGTGAGTCGGGTACGGGGGGCGACGGAAACACCATATATTTT CASSESGTGGDGNTIYF